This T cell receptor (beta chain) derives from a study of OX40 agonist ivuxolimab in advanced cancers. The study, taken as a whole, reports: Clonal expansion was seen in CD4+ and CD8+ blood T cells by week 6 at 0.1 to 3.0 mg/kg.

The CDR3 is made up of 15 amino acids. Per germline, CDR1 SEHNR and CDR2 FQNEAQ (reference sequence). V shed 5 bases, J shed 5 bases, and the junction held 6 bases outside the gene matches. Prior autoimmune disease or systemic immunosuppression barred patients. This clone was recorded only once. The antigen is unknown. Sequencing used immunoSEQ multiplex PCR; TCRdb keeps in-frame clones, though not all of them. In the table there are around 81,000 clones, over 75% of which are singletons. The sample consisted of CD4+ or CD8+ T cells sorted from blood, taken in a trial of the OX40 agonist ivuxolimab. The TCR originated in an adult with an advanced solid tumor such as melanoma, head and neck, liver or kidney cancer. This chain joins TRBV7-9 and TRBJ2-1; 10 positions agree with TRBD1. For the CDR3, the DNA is TGTGCCAGCAGCCAGGACAGGGGGGAGGACAATGAGCAGTTCTTC. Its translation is CASSQDRGEDNEQFF.